The clone carrying this T cell receptor (beta chain) was detected many times. None of the patients had undergone any treatment ahead of thyroid surgery. Original handling: Differences in CDR3 between clinicopathological groups were drawn on to build a classifier intended to discriminate distant-metastatic papillary thyroid cancer patients. TCRdb reprocessed the PCR reads via MiXCR. TCRdb, rather than the study authors, made the V and J calls. Among about 30,000 clones, 20% to 30% were seen once, and the ten largest hold about 8.9%. This specimen belongs to a study of metastatic and nonmetastatic thyroid tumors. The sequencing sample was made of blood. The TCR sequence derives from a female donor with papillary thyroid cancer or a benign thyroid nodule (not recorded which). Some clones in this sample may be carry-over from other donors' samples.

Written as DNA, the CDR3 is TGTGCCAGTTCCCCCTGGGGCACAGATACGCAGTATTTT. The encoded protein is CASSPWGTDTQYF. The gene calls are TRBV19 and TRBJ2-3; D ambiguous. The CDR3 extends over 13 amino acids. Between the trimmed V and J ends, which lost 8 bases and 1 base, there was a span of 10 bases. Germline V lookup: CDR1 LNHDA, CDR2 SQIVND (reference sequence).